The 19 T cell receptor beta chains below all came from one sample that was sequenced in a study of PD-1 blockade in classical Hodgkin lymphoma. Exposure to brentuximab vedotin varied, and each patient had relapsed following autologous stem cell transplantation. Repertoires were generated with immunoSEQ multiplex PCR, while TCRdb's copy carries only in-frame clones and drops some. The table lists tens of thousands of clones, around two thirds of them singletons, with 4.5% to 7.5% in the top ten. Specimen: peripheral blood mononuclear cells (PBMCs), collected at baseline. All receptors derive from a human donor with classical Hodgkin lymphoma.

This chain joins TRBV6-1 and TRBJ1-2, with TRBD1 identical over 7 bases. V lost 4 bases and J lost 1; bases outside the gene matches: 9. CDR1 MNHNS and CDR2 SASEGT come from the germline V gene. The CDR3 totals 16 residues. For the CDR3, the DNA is TGTGCCAGCAGTGTTGGACAGGTTTCTCTTAACTATGGCTACACCTTC. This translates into CASSVGQVSLNYGYTF.

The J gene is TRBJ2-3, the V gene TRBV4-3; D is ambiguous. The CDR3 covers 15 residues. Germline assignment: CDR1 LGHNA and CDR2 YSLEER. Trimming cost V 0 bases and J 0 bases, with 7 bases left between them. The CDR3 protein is CASSQDLISTDTQYF. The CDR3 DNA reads TGCGCCAGCAGCCAAGATTTGATTAGCACAGATACGCAGTATTTT.

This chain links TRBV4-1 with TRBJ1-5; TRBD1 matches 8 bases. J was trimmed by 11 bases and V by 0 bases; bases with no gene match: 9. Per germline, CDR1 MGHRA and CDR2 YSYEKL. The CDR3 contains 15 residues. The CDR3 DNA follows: TGCGCCAGCAGCCAAGATGGCGGACAGGGTGGGGCCCAGCATTTT. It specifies CASSQDGGQGGAQHF.

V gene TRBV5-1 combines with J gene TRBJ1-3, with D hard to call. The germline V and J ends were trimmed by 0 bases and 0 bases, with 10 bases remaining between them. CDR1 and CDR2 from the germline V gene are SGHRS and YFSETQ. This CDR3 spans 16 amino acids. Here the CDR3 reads CASSLAGPLSGNTIYF. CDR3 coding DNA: TGCGCCAGCAGCTTGGCCGGACCCCTCTCTGGAAACACCATATATTTT.

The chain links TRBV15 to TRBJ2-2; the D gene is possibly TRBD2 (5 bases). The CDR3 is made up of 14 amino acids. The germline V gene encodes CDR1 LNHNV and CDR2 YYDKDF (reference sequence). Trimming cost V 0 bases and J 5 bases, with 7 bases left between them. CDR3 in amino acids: CATSRERDTGELFF. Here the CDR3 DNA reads TGTGCCACCAGCAGAGAACGGGATACCGGGGAGCTGTTTTTT.

The CDR3 nucleotides read TGTGCCAGCAGTTTGACAGGGGGAAGTAATTCACCCCTCCACTTT. Protein: CASSLTGGSNSPLHF. The gene calls are TRBV25-1 and TRBJ1-6; 9 bases align to TRBD1. Trimming at V came to 5 bases and at J to 6 bases, leaving 5 bases not matched to a gene. The CDR3 runs 15 residues. Per germline, CDR1 MGHDK and CDR2 SYGVNS.

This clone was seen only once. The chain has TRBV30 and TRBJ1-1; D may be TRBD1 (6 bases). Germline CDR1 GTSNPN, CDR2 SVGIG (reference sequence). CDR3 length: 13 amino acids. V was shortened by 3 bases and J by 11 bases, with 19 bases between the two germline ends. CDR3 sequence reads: CAWRDRAPYEAFF. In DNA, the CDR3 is TGTGCCTGGAGGGACAGAGCACCGTATGAGGCTTTCTTT.

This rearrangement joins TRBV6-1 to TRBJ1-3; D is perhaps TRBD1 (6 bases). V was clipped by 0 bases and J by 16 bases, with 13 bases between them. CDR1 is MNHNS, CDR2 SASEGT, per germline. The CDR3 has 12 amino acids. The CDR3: CASSEAGTGHYF. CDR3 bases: TGTGCCAGCAGTGAAGCGGGTACGGGACACTATTTT.

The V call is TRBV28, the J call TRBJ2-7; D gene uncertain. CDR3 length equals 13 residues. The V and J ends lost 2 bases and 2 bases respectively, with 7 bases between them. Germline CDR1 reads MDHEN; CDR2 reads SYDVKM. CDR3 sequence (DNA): TGTGCCAGCAGTTTAGGGCATCCCTACGAGCAGTACTTC. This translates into CASSLGHPYEQYF.

CDR3 loop: CASSQDEVPETQYF. In nucleotides, the CDR3 is TGCGCCAGCAGCCAAGATGAGGTCCCAGAGACCCAGTACTTC. The chain is built from TRBV4-3 and TRBJ2-5; no firm D call. Between the trimmed V and J ends, which lost 0 bases and 4 bases, there was a span of 9 bases. The CDR3 totals 14 residues. CDR1 LGHNA and CDR2 YSLEER come from the germline V gene.

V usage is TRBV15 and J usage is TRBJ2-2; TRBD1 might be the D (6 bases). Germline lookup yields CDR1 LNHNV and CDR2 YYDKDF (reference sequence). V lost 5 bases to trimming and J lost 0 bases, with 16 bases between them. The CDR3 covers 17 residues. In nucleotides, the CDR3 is TGTGCCACCAGCGGTAGGGGGAAAACAACGAACACCGGGGAGCTGTTTTTT. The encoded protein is CATSGRGKTTNTGELFF. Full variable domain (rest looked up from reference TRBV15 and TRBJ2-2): DAMVIQNPRYQVTQFGKPVTLSCSQTLNHNVMYWYQQKSSQAPKLLFHYYDKDFNNEADTPDNFQSRRPNTSFCFLDIRSPGLGDTAMYLCATSGRGKTTNTGELFFGEGSRLTVL.

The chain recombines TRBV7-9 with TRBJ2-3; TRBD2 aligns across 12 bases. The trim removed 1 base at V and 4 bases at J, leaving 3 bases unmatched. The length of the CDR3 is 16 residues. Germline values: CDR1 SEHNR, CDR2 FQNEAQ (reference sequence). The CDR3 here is CASSLGLAGGPDTQYF. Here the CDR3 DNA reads TGTGCCAGCAGCTTAGGGCTAGCGGGGGGGCCAGATACGCAGTATTTT.

The CDR3 DNA follows: TGCGCCAGCAGCCAAGGGGGACAGGGGGCGACTCACGAGCAGTACTTC. Translation gives CASSQGGQGATHEQYF. This rearrangement joins TRBV4-3 to TRBJ2-7; the match to TRBD1 covers 12 bases. Trimming at V came to 1 base and at J to 5 bases, leaving 6 bases not matched to a gene. The CDR3 has 16 residues. Germline values: CDR1 LGHNA, CDR2 YSLEER.

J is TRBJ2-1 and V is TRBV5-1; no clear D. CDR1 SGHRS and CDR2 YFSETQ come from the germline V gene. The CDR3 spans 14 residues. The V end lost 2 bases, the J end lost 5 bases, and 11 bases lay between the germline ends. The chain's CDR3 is CASSFLPGDNEQFF. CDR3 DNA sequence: TGCGCCAGCAGCTTCCTCCCTGGGGACAATGAGCAGTTCTTC. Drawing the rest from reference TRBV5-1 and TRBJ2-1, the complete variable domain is KAGVTQTPRYLIKTRGQQVTLSCSPISGHRSVSWYQQTPGQGLQFLFEYFSETQRNKGNFPGRFSGRQFSNSRSEMNVSTLELGDSALYLCASSFLPGDNEQFFGPGTRLTVL.

CDR3 region: CASSLRGDIQYF. The CDR3 DNA reads TGTGCCAGCAGCTTAAGGGGGGACATTCAGTACTTC. J is TRBJ2-4 and V is TRBV7-2; D may correspond to TRBD1 or TRBD2 (6 bases each). The ends were cut back, 2 bases at V and 8 bases at J, with 7 bases in the middle. This CDR3 has 12 residues. The V gene's germline CDR1 is SGHTA and CDR2 FQGNSA. Using reference TRBV7-2 and TRBJ2-4 for the parts outside the CDR3, the full variable domain is GAGVSQSPSNKVTEKGKDVELRCDPISGHTALYWYRQSLGQGLEFLIYFQGNSAPDKSGLPSDRFSAERTGGSVSTLTIQRTQQEDSAVYLCASSLRGDIQYFGAGTRLSVL.

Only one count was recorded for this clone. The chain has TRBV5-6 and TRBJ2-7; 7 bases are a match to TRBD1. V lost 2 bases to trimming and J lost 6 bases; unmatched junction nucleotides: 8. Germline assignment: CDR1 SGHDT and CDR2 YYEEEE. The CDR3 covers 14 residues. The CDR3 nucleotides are TGTGCCAGCAGCTTAGGTAGGGGGCTGGCCGAGCAGTACTTC. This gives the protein CASSLGRGLAEQYF.

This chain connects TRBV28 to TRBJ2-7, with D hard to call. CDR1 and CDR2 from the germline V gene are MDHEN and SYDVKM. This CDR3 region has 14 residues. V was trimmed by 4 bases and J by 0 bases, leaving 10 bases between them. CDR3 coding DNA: TGTGCCAGCAGTTCCCCCGGCAACTCCTACGAGCAGTACTTC. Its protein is CASSSPGNSYEQYF.

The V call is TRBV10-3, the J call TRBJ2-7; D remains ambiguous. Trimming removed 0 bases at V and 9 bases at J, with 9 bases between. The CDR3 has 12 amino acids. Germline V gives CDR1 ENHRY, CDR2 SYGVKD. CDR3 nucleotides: TGTGCCATCAGTGAGTCGTTGGGCAGGCAGTACTTC. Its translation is CAISESLGRQYF.

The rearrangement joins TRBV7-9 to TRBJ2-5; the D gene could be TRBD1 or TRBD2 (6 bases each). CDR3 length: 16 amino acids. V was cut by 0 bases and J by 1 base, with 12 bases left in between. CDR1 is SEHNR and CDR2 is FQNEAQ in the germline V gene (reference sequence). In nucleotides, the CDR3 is TGTGCCAGCAGCTTAGCCCGTTGGGGGGCCCAAGAGACCCAGTACTTC. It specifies CASSLARWGAQETQYF.